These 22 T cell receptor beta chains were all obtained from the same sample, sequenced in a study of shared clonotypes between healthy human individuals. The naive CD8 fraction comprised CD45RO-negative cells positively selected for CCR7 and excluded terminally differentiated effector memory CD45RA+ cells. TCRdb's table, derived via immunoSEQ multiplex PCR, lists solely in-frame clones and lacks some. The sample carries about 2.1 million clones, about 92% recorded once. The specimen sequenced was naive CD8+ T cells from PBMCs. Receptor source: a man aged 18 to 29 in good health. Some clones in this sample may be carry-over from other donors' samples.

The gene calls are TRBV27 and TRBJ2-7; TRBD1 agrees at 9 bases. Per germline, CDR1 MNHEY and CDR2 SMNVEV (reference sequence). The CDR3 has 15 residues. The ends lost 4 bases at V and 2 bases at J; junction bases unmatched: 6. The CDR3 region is CASSSPGQGPYEQYF. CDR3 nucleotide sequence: TGTGCCAGCAGTTCACCGGGACAGGGCCCCTACGAGCAGTACTTC.

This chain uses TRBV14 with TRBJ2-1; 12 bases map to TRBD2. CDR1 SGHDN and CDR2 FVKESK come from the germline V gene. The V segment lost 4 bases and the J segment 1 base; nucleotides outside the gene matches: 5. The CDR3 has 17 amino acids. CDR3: CASSRTSGRRSYNEQFF. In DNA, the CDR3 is TGTGCCAGCAGCCGCACTAGCGGGAGGAGGTCCTACAATGAGCAGTTCTTC. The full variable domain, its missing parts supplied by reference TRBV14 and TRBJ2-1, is EAGVTQFPSHSVIEKGQTVTLRCDPISGHDNLYWYRRVMGKEIKFLLHFVKESKQDESGMPNNRFLAERTGGTYSTLKVQPAELEDSGVYFCASSRTSGRRSYNEQFFGPGTRLTVL.

CDR3 coding DNA: TGTGCCAGCAGCCGACCCGATGACGAATCGGATACGCAGTATTTT. Translating it yields CASSRPDDESDTQYF. The chain has TRBV2 and TRBJ2-3; D remains ambiguous. V was clipped by 6 bases and J by 6 bases, with 19 bases between them. The CDR3 is made up of 15 amino acids. CDR1 SNHLY and CDR2 FYNNEI come from the germline V gene. Using reference TRBV2 and TRBJ2-3 for the parts outside the CDR3, the full variable domain is EPEVTQTPSHQVTQMGQEVILRCVPISNHLYFYWYRQILGQKVEFLVSFYNNEISEKSEIFDDQFSVERPDGSNFTLKIRSTKLEDSAMYFCASSRPDDESDTQYFGPGTRLTVL.

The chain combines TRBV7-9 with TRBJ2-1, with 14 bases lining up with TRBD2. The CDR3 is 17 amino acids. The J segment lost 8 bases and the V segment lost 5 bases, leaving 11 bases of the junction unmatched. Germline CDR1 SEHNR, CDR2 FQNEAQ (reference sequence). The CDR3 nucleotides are TGTGCCAGCAGCCGACTAGCGGGAGGGGGGACTACGGATGAGCAGTTCTTC. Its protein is CASSRLAGGGTTDEQFF. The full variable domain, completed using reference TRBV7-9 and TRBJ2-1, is DTGVSQNPRHKITKRGQNVTFRCDPISEHNRLYWYRQTLGQGPEFLTYFQNEAQLEKSRLLSDRFSAERPKGSFSTLEIQRTEQGDSAMYLCASSRLAGGGTTDEQFFGPGTRLTVL.

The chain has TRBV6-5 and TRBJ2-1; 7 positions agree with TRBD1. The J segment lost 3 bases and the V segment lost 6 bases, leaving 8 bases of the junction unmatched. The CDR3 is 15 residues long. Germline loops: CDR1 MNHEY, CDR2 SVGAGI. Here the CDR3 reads CASRASGQNYNEQFF. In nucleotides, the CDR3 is TGTGCCAGCAGGGCGTCGGGACAGAACTACAATGAGCAGTTCTTC.

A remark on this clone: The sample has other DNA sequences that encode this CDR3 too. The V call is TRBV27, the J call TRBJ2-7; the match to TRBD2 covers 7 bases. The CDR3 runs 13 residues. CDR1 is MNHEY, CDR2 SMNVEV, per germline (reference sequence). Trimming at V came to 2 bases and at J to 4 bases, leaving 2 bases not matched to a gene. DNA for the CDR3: TGTGCCAGCAGTTTAGCGGGAGAGTACGAGCAGTACTTC. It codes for CASSLAGEYEQYF.

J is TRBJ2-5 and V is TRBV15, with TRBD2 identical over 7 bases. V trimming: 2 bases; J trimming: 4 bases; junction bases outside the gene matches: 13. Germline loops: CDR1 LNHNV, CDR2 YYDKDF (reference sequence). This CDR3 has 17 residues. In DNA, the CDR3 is TGTGCCACCAGCAGACGCTGGGTCGGCGGGAGAGGAGAGACCCAGTACTTC. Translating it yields CATSRRWVGGRGETQYF.

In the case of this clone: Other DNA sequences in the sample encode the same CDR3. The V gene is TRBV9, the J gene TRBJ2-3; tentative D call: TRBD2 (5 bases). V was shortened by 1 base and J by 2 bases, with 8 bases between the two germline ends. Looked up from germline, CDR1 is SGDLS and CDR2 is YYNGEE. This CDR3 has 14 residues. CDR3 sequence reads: CASSVFGDTDTQYF. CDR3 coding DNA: TGTGCCAGCAGCGTATTCGGGGACACAGATACGCAGTATTTT.

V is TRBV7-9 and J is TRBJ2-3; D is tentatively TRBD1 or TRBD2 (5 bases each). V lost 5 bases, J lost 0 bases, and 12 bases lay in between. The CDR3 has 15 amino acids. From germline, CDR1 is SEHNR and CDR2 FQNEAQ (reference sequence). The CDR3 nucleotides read TGTGCCAGCAGCCCCTCGGGGCCCAGCACAGATACGCAGTATTTT. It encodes CASSPSGPSTDTQYF.

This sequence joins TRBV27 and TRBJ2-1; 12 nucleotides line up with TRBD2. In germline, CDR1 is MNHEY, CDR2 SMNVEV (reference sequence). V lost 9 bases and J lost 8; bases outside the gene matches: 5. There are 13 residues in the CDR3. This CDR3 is CASRTSGMHEQFF. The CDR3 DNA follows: TGTGCCAGTCGGACTAGCGGGATGCATGAGCAGTTCTTC.

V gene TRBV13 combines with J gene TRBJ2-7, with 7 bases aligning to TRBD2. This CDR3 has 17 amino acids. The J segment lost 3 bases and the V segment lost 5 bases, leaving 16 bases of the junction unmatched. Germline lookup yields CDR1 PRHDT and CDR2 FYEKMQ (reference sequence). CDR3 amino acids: CASSGGVPGREGYEQYF. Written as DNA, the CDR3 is TGTGCCAGCAGCGGGGGAGTCCCGGGGAGGGAAGGCTACGAGCAGTACTTC.

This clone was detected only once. The CDR3 loop is CASSLNLAGGREQYF. The CDR3, as DNA: TGTGCCAGCAGCCTTAATCTAGCGGGAGGGCGCGAGCAGTACTTC. The rearrangement links TRBV7-9 to TRBJ2-7; TRBD2 aligns across 12 bases. Germline CDR1 is SEHNR and CDR2 is FQNEAQ (reference sequence). The CDR3 length is 15 residues. Unmatched junction bases numbered 8, after V lost 5 bases and J lost 6 bases.

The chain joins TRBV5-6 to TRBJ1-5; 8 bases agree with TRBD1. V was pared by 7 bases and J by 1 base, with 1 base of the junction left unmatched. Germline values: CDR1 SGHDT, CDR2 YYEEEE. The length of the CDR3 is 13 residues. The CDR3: CASSGGSNQPQHF. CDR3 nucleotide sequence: TGTGCCAGCTCAGGGGGCAGCAATCAGCCCCAGCATTTT.

CDR3 protein: CASSEWTGQGNNEQFF. The CDR3 DNA sequence: TGTGCCAGCAGTGAATGGACGGGACAGGGGAACAATGAGCAGTTCTTC. The chain joins TRBV25-1 to TRBJ2-1, with TRBD1 identical over 10 bases. From germline, CDR1 is MGHDK and CDR2 SYGVNS. Trimming at V came to 1 base and at J to 5 bases, leaving 5 bases not matched to a gene. This CDR3 is 16 amino acids long.

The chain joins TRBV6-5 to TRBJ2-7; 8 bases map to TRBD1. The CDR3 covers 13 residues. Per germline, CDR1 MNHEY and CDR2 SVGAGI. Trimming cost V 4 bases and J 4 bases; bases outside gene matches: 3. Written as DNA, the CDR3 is TGTGCCAGCAGTTCCCGACAGGGGTACGAGCAGTACTTC. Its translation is CASSSRQGYEQYF.

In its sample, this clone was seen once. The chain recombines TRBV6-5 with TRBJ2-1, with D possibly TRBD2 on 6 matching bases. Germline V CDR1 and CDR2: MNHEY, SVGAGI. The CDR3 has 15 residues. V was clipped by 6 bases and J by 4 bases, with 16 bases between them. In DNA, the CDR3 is TGTGCCAGCAGGGAGGCTAGCGCCCTATACAATGAGCAGTTCTTC. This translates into CASREASALYNEQFF.

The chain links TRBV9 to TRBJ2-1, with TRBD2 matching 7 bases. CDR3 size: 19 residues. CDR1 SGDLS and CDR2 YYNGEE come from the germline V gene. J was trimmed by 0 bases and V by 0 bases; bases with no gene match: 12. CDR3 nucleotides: TGTGCCAGCAGCGTAGATAGGACTAGTTGGACGGCCTCCTACAATGAGCAGTTCTTC. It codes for CASSVDRTSWTASYNEQFF.

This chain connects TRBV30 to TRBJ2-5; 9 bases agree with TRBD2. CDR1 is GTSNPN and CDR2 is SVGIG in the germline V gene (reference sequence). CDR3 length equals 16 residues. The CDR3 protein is CALEYRGRVLEETQYF. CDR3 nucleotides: TGTGCGCTGGAATATCGCGGGAGGGTTCTGGAAGAGACCCAGTACTTC. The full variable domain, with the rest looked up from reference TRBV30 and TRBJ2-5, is SQTIHQWPATLVQPVGSPLSLECTVEGTSNPNLYWYRQAAGRGLQLLFYSVGIGQISSEVPQNLSASRPQDRQFILSSKKLLLSDSGFYLCALEYRGRVLEETQYFGPGTRLLVL.

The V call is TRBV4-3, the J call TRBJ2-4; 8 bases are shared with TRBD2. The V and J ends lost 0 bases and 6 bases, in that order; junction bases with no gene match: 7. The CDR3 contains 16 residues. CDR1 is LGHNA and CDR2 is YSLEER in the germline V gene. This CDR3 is CASSQEYSGVTNIQYF. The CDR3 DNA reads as TGCGCCAGCAGCCAAGAATATAGCGGGGTAACAAACATTCAGTACTTC.

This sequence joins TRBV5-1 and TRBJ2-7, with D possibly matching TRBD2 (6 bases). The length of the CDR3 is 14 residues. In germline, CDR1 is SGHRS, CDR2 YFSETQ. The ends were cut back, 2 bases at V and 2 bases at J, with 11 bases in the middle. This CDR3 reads CASSLLGSTYEQYF. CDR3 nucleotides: TGCGCCAGCAGCTTACTCGGGAGTACCTACGAGCAGTACTTC. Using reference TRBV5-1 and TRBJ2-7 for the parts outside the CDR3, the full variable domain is KAGVTQTPRYLIKTRGQQVTLSCSPISGHRSVSWYQQTPGQGLQFLFEYFSETQRNKGNFPGRFSGRQFSNSRSEMNVSTLELGDSALYLCASSLLGSTYEQYFGPGTRLTVT.

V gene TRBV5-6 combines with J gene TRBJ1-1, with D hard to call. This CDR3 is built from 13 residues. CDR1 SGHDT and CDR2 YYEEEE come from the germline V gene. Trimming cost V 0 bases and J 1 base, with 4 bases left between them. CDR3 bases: TGTGCCAGCAGCTTGGGGACGAACACTGAAGCTTTCTTT. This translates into CASSLGTNTEAFF.

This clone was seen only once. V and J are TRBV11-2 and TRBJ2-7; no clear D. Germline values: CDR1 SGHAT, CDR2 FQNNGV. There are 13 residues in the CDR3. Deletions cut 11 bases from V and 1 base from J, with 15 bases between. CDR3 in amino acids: CAEEALGSYEQYF. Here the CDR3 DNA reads TGTGCCGAAGAGGCCCTCGGGTCCTACGAGCAGTACTTC.